The 31 T cell receptor beta chains reported below all come from one sample, sequenced in a study of blood T cell repertoires in COVID-19. Method: immunoSEQ multiplex PCR; TCRdb's copy keeps in-frame clones and lacks some. The sample holds roughly 350,000 clones; 85% are singletons and the top ten take 3.5% to 4%. Sample: peripheral blood. The receptors were sampled from a woman between 18 and 29 years old with acute or convalescent COVID-19.

The V gene is TRBV21-1, the J gene TRBJ2-7; TRBD1, the table's D call, lacks a check against the DNA. TRBV21-1 is shown as a pseudogene. The CDR3 consists of 14 residues. CDR3 region: CASSKWARVYEQYF. DNA of the CDR3: TGTGCCAGCAGCAAATGGGCCAGGGTCTACGAGCAGTACTTC.

This chain uses TRBV12-3 or TRBV12-4 with TRBJ1-1; TRBD1 agrees at 8 bases. Losses at the gene ends were 7 bases for V and 1 base for J; bases not matched to a gene: 2. CDR3 length: 13 amino acids. CDR3 in amino acids: CASTGQGNTEAFF. The CDR3 DNA is TGTGCCAGCACCGGACAGGGGAACACTGAAGCTTTCTTT.

This clone is a singleton in its sample. The chain combines TRBV7-3 with TRBJ2-7, with 7 bases lining up with TRBD1. The junction had 2 bases not matched to a gene; V was cut back by 0 bases and J by 6 bases. Germline CDR1 reads SGHTA; CDR2 reads FQGTGA. The CDR3 runs 13 residues. The DNA of the CDR3 is TGTGCCAGCAGCTTAACGTCAGGGGGCGAGCAGTACTTC. Amino acids: CASSLTSGGEQYF.

The V and J genes are TRBV23-1 and TRBJ1-5; D is unclear. TRBV23-1 is filed as an ORF, its function uncertain. This CDR3 spans 13 amino acids. V lost 3 bases and J 6 bases, leaving 9 bases between the germline ends. The chain's CDR3 is CASSQCFGQPQHF. The CDR3 DNA reads TGCGCCAGCAGTCAGTGTTTCGGTCAGCCCCAGCATTTT.

The chain combines TRBV5-4 with TRBJ2-2, with 10 bases that match TRBD2. The J segment lost 6 bases and the V segment lost 5 bases, leaving 7 bases of the junction unmatched. The CDR3 consists of 15 residues. Germline-derived CDR1 and CDR2 are SGHNT and YYREEE (reference sequence). The CDR3 here is CASSLTSGSPGELFF. The CDR3 DNA reads as TGTGCCAGCAGTTTGACTAGCGGGTCGCCCGGGGAGCTGTTTTTT.

V usage is TRBV29-1 and J usage is TRBJ2-7, with D perhaps TRBD1 (6 bases). CDR1 is SQVTM, CDR2 ANQGSEA, per germline. V dropped 7 bases and J dropped 2 bases, with 12 bases sitting between them. The CDR3 contains 12 residues. The CDR3 loop is CSAEDSPYEQYF. CDR3 DNA: TGCAGCGCCGAGGACAGCCCCTACGAGCAGTACTTC.

The rearrangement links TRBV5-1 to TRBJ2-1, with 9 bases aligning to TRBD1. V lost 1 base, J lost 6 bases, and 8 bases stayed unmatched. This CDR3 is built from 16 residues. The germline V gene has CDR1 SGHRS and CDR2 YFSETQ. The chain's CDR3 is CASSLTIGTGINEQFF. The CDR3 DNA is TGCGCCAGCAGCTTGACTATTGGGACAGGGATCAATGAGCAGTTCTTC.

The chain has TRBV28 and TRBJ2-3; 7 positions agree with TRBD2. In germline, CDR1 is MDHEN, CDR2 SYDVKM. CDR3 length: 15 amino acids. V shed 3 bases and J 2 bases; nucleotides not matched to a gene: 5. Here the CDR3 reads CASSFARDYTDTQYF. CDR3 coding DNA: TGTGCCAGCAGTTTCGCCCGGGACTACACAGATACGCAGTATTTT.

The chain has TRBV5-6 and TRBJ1-1; D possibly corresponds to TRBD1 (6 bases). V was trimmed by 1 base and J by 3 bases, leaving 10 bases between them. The germline gives CDR1 SGHDT, CDR2 YYEEEE. The CDR3 totals 14 residues. DNA of the CDR3: TGTGCCAGCAGCTTGACAGGGAGTTACACTGAAGCTTTCTTT. Residues: CASSLTGSYTEAFF.

The chain has TRBV11-2 and TRBJ2-7, with 7 nucleotides matching TRBD1. Germline V gene data show CDR1 as SGHAT and CDR2 as FQNNGV. V lost 2 bases to trimming and J lost 5 bases; unmatched junction nucleotides: 6. This CDR3 contains 14 residues. The CDR3 nucleotides are TGTGCCAGCAGCTTACGACAGGGTAGGGACGAGCAGTACTTC. Amino acid sequence: CASSLRQGRDEQYF.

This sequence joins TRBV18 and TRBJ1-3, with 9 bases aligning to TRBD1. From germline, CDR1 is KGHSH and CDR2 LQKENI. V lost 4 bases and J lost 1; bases outside the gene matches: 5. There are 16 residues in the CDR3. The CDR3 region has the DNA TGTGCCAGCTCACTACAGGGGGCAAGATCTGGAAACACCATATATTTT. Amino acids: CASSLQGARSGNTIYF.

The chain links TRBV5-8 to TRBJ1-5; 7 bases are shared with TRBD1. This CDR3 has 17 residues. The germline gives CDR1 SGHTS, CDR2 YDEGEE. V trimming: 2 bases; J trimming: 0 bases; junction bases outside the gene matches: 8. The CDR3: CASSFSGTAYSNQPQHF. CDR3 DNA: TGTGCCAGCAGCTTTTCCGGGACAGCGTATAGCAATCAGCCCCAGCATTTT.

This chain joins TRBV7-9 and TRBJ2-3; the D gene is possibly TRBD2 (5 bases). Germline V gene sequence: CDR1 SEHNR, CDR2 FQNEAQ (reference sequence). The CDR3 consists of 13 residues. V lost 2 bases, J lost 15 bases, and 18 bases lay in between. Here the CDR3 reads CASSLLTRGLLYF. CDR3 nucleotide sequence: TGTGCCAGCAGCTTATTAACCCGGGGTTTACTCTATTTT.

The rearrangement links TRBV9 to TRBJ2-7; the D gene is possibly TRBD1 (5 bases). The germline V gene has CDR1 SGDLS and CDR2 YYNGEE. The CDR3 runs to 12 residues. Trimming shortened V by 3 bases and J by 5 bases, and 9 bases separated the two germline ends. This CDR3 reads CASSGARDEQYF. CDR3 bases: TGTGCCAGCAGCGGCGCCAGGGACGAGCAGTACTTC.

The chain joins TRBV6-2 or TRBV6-3 to TRBJ2-5, with 10 bases that match TRBD2. The CDR3 has 15 residues. Germline values: CDR1 MNHEY, CDR2 SVGEGT. V was pared by 6 bases and J by 5 bases, with 9 bases of the junction left unmatched. The CDR3 sequence is CASSRNLAGGETQYF. The CDR3, as DNA: TGTGCCAGCAGCAGAAACTTAGCGGGAGGTGAGACCCAGTACTTC.

The rearrangement uses TRBV30 and TRBJ1-2; 11 bases align to TRBD1. CDR3 length: 16 residues. V shed 2 bases, J shed 2 bases, and the junction held 7 bases outside the gene matches. Germline lookup yields CDR1 GTSNPN and CDR2 SVGIG (reference sequence). DNA of the CDR3: TGTGCCTGGAGTAGGGACAGGGGGAGGGTAAACTATGGCTACACCTTC. Its protein product is CAWSRDRGRVNYGYTF. The full variable domain, completed using reference TRBV30 and TRBJ1-2, is SQTIHQWPATLVQPVGSPLSLECTVEGTSNPNLYWYRQAAGRGLQLLFYSVGIGQISSEVPQNLSASRPQDRQFILSSKKLLLSDSGFYLCAWSRDRGRVNYGYTFGSGTRLTVV.

The V gene is TRBV4-1, the J gene TRBJ1-4, with 7 bases fitting TRBD1. The CDR3 covers 14 residues. Germline lookup yields CDR1 MGHRA and CDR2 YSYEKL. J lost 4 bases, V lost 4 bases, and 3 bases had no gene match. Here the CDR3 DNA reads TGCGCCAGCAGCCGGACAGGAAATAATGAAAAACTGTTTTTT. Protein product: CASSRTGNNEKLFF.

The chain employs TRBV19 and TRBJ1-5; maybe TRBD1 (6 bases). The CDR3 is 15 amino acids. Trimming stripped 3 bases from V and 2 bases from J, with 11 bases between. In germline, CDR1 is LNHDA, CDR2 SQIVND (reference sequence). The CDR3 DNA follows: TGTGCCAGTAGTATTGGGGGCCGCGGCAATCAGCCCCAGCATTTT. As protein: CASSIGGRGNQPQHF. Based on the CDR3 plus reference TRBV19 and TRBJ1-5, the full variable domain is DGGITQSPKYLFRKEGQNVTLSCEQNLNHDAMYWYRQDPGQGLRLIYYSQIVNDFQKGDIAEGYSVSREKKESFPLTVTSAQKNPTAFYLCASSIGGRGNQPQHFGDGTRLSIL.

V usage is TRBV4-2 and J usage is TRBJ1-2, with 7 bases identical to TRBD1. V shed 0 bases and J 7 bases; nucleotides not matched to a gene: 5. Germline CDR1 and CDR2: LGHNA and YNFKEQ. The CDR3 is 14 amino acids. In nucleotides, the CDR3 is TGTGCCAGCAGCCAAGACCTGGGACAGCGTGGCTACACCTTC. This gives the protein CASSQDLGQRGYTF.

As concerns this clone: At the DNA level, this CDR3 is encoded by other sequences in the same sample as well. The chain has TRBV28 and TRBJ1-6; 11 bases match TRBD1. V was pared by 4 bases and J by 7 bases, with 3 bases of the junction left unmatched. CDR1 and CDR2 (germline): MDHEN, SYDVKM. The CDR3 is 15 residues long. The DNA of the CDR3 is TGTGCCAGCAGTTCCGGGACAGGGGGGAATTCACCCCTCCACTTT. It translates to CASSSGTGGNSPLHF.

This sequence joins TRBV30 and TRBJ2-7; no clear D gene. V dropped 1 base and J dropped 1 base, with 14 bases sitting between them. The CDR3 spans 15 residues. Per germline, CDR1 GTSNPN and CDR2 SVGIG (reference sequence). The CDR3 DNA reads TGTGCCTGGAGTGCATACAGTATTACATCCTACGAGCAGTACTTC. Translated: CAWSAYSITSYEQYF.

This clone showed up just a few times. J is TRBJ1-6 and V is TRBV7-2; weak D call: TRBD1 (6 bases). V dropped 2 bases and J dropped 7 bases, with 18 bases sitting between them. The CDR3 has 17 amino acids. Germline values: CDR1 SGHTA, CDR2 FQGNSA. The CDR3 nucleotides read TGTGCCAGCAGCTTACAGGTGGCGCAGGGGTACAATTCACCCCTCCACTTT. Translated, it gives CASSLQVAQGYNSPLHF.

The V call is TRBV3-1 (or the pseudogene TRBV3-2), the J call TRBJ2-1; 12 bases align to TRBD2. The germline gives CDR1 LGHDT, CDR2 YNNKEL (reference sequence). The CDR3 is 16 amino acids. V lost 1 base to trimming and J lost 9 bases; unmatched junction nucleotides: 7. CDR3 sequence (DNA): TGTGCCAGCAGCCAAGGGCAGACTAGCGGGAGTAGTGAGCAGTTCTTC. It codes for CASSQGQTSGSSEQFF.

This clone was picked up one time. V usage is TRBV5-1 and J usage is TRBJ2-2, with 11 bases matching TRBD2. With 0 bases clipped from V and 5 bases from J, the junction kept 9 bases outside the gene matches. Germline CDR1 SGHRS, CDR2 YFSETQ. This CDR3 region has 18 residues. The DNA for the CDR3 is TGCGCCAGCAGCTTGGCCCAACTAGCGGGGGCTCTAACCGGGGAGCTGTTTTTT. It yields the protein CASSLAQLAGALTGELFF.

This chain connects TRBV4-1 to TRBJ2-1; possible D gene TRBD2, 5 bases. In germline, CDR1 is MGHRA, CDR2 YSYEKL. This CDR3 comprises 16 residues. V was trimmed by 0 bases and J by 2 bases, leaving 11 bases between them. For the CDR3, the DNA is TGCGCCAGCAGCCAAGATCCGGGGATCCCCTACAATGAGCAGTTCTTC. This encodes CASSQDPGIPYNEQFF.

The CDR3 here is CASSIPPGQLNEKLFF. The CDR3 region has the DNA TGTGCCAGTAGTATACCACCGGGACAGCTTAATGAAAAACTGTTTTTT. V is TRBV19 and J is TRBJ1-4, with TRBD1 matching over 7 bases. After removal of 2 bases from V and 4 bases from J, the junction contained 7 bases not matched to a gene. This CDR3 is 16 amino acids long. CDR1 is LNHDA and CDR2 is SQIVND in the germline V gene (reference sequence).

V usage is TRBV28 and J usage is TRBJ1-5; D might be TRBD1 (5 bases). This CDR3 has 15 residues. Trimming left V 6 bases short and J 2 bases short, with 14 bases between. Germline V gene lookup returns CDR1 MDHEN and CDR2 SYDVKM. The CDR3 sequence: CASSPGGTGNQPQHF. The DNA of the CDR3 is TGTGCCAGCAGCCCGGGGGGGACGGGCAATCAGCCCCAGCATTTT.

The chain carries TRBV13 and TRBJ2-3; D not resolved. Trimming cost V 0 bases and J 0 bases, with 7 bases left between them. Germline assignment: CDR1 PRHDT and CDR2 FYEKMQ (reference sequence). The CDR3 contains 15 residues. This CDR3 is CASSLGSVSTDTQYF. The CDR3 bases are TGTGCCAGCAGCTTAGGGTCGGTGAGCACAGATACGCAGTATTTT. Looking up the rest from reference TRBV13 and TRBJ2-3 gives the full variable domain: AAGVIQSPRHLIKEKRETATLKCYPIPRHDTVYWYQQGPGQDPQFLISFYEKMQSDKGSIPDRFSAQQFSDYHSELNMSSLELGDSALYFCASSLGSVSTDTQYFGPGTRLTVL.

The chain joins TRBV28 to TRBJ2-4; 12 bases fit TRBD1. Germline assignment: CDR1 MDHEN and CDR2 SYDVKM. This CDR3 is built from 15 residues. V lost 7 bases and J lost 9; bases outside the gene matches: 10. This CDR3 is CASTPGDRGRGIQYF. The CDR3 DNA is TGTGCCAGCACCCCGGGGGACAGGGGGCGAGGCATTCAGTACTTC.

The chain joins TRBV5-1 to TRBJ1-2, with D possibly matching TRBD1 (6 bases). Trimming removed 5 bases from V and 3 bases from J, with 11 bases in between. The CDR3 totals 13 residues. Germline V gene sequence: CDR1 SGHRS, CDR2 YFSETQ. The CDR3, as DNA: TGCGCCAGCAGTAGGACAGTGTACTATGGCTACACCTTC. Encoded protein: CASSRTVYYGYTF. Full variable domain (rest looked up from reference TRBV5-1 and TRBJ1-2): KAGVTQTPRYLIKTRGQQVTLSCSPISGHRSVSWYQQTPGQGLQFLFEYFSETQRNKGNFPGRFSGRQFSNSRSEMNVSTLELGDSALYLCASSRTVYYGYTFGSGTRLTVV.

The V call is TRBV27, the J call TRBJ2-1; 8 bases are shared with TRBD1. The germline CDR1 and CDR2 sequences are MNHEY and SMNVEV (reference sequence). V lost 5 bases to trimming and J lost 3 bases; unmatched junction nucleotides: 6. The CDR3 contains 15 residues. CDR3 sequence: CASSTPGTGYNEQFF. The CDR3 coding sequence is TGTGCCAGCAGTACCCCCGGGACAGGCTACAATGAGCAGTTCTTC.